The rows below give T cell receptor beta chains drawn from one sample of a study of blood T cell repertoires in COVID-19. The table came from immunoSEQ multiplex PCR; TCRdb's copy has only in-frame clones and leaves some out. The table has more than 150,000 clones, 70% to 90% seen once. Sequencing was performed on peripheral blood. These receptors all come from a man in his sixties with COVID-19, enrolled during active disease. The CDR3 runs from the conserved cysteine through the conserved F or W. D genes are given only for firm matches. A clone size is listed for some rows: how often the clone was seen (once, few, many), or a class if it is expanded.

V gene	J gene	clone size	D gene	CDR3 DNA	CDR3 protein
TRBV13	TRBJ2-5	once	TRBD1	TGTGCCAGCAGCTTAAGGGACAGGGTTTTGGAGACCCAGTACTTC	CASSLRDRVLETQYF
TRBV7-2	TRBJ2-2	NA	TRBD2	TGTGCCAGCAGCGGCGGACTAGCGGGCAACACCGGGGAGCTGTTTTTT	CASSGGLAGNTGELFF
TRBV5-1	TRBJ1-2	NA	TRBD1	TGCGCCAGCAGCTTGGATGGGACAGCAAGAATCTATGGCTACACCTTC	CASSLDGTARIYGYTF
TRBV4-1	TRBJ2-5	NA	TRBD2	TGCGCCAGCAGCCCCCCCCTCGGGGGGAGGGAGACCCAGTACTTC	CASSPPLGGRETQYF
TRBV19	TRBJ2-7	NA	TRBD1	TGTGCCAGTAGTAGGGACAGGGGGCAGGGGGAGCAGTACTTC	CASSRDRGQGEQYF
TRBV6-4	TRBJ1-2	NA	TRBD1	TGTGCCAGCACCCCAGGGACAGGAGGTTATGGCTACACCTTC	CASTPGTGGYGYTF
TRBV5-1	TRBJ2-2	NA	TRBD1	TGCGCCAGCAGCTTGGCCGACAGGGAGACCGGGGAGCTGTTTTTT	CASSLADRETGELFF
TRBV5-8	TRBJ2-7	NA	NA	TGTGCCAGCAGCTTGTCGGGACAATCCTACGAGCAGTACTTC	CASSLSGQSYEQYF
TRBV19	TRBJ1-5	NA	NA	TGTGCCAGTAGTGGCCGGGGTCTCAATCAGCCCCAGCATTTT	CASSGRGLNQPQHF
TRBV10-3	TRBJ2-1	NA	NA	TGTGCCATCAAGGGGGATAGCTCCTACAATGAGCAGTTCTTC	CAIKGDSSYNEQFF
TRBV4-1	TRBJ2-1	NA	TRBD1	TGCGCCAGCAGCCAAGGACAGGGGGTCACCTACAATGAGCAGTTCTTC	CASSQGQGVTYNEQFF
TRBV6-6	TRBJ2-2	NA	TRBD2	TGTGCCAGCAGTTACTCGATGGGAGGGGAGGCCGGGGAGCTGTTTTTT	CASSYSMGGEAGELFF
TRBV14	TRBJ1-6	NA	TRBD1	TGTGCCAGCAGCCATGACGGGACAGCGAGGCCCCTCCACTTT	CASSHDGTARPLHF
TRBV28	TRBJ1-1	few	NA	TGTGCCAGCAGTTTATTAAGGGTAGCAGGGTTAGCTTTCTTT	CASSLLRVAGLAFF
TRBV5-4	TRBJ2-7	NA	TRBD2	TGTGCCACCTCCCCTAGCGGAACCTACGAGCAGTACTTC	CATSPSGTYEQYF
TRBV4-2	TRBJ1-1	NA	TRBD1	TGTGCCAGCAGCCAAGGTGGGACAGGGGGGGTAGGAACTGAAGCTTTCTTT	CASSQGGTGGVGTEAFF
TRBV19	TRBJ1-5	NA	NA	TGTGCCAGTAGTATCAGGGACAATCAGCCCCAGCATTTT	CASSIRDNQPQHF
TRBV20-1	TRBJ1-2	NA	NA	TGCAGTGCCGTCGGGGTAGGCTACACCTTC	CSAVGVGYTF
TRBV10-3	TRBJ2-6	NA	TRBD1	TGTGCCATCTCCCCTCCCGAAGGGACAGCTGGGGCCAACGTCCTGACTTTC	CAISPPEGTAGANVLTF
TRBV19	TRBJ2-2	NA	TRBD1	TGTGCCAGTAGCACTCAAGACAGGGGGCCGGCCGGGGAGCTGTTTTTT	CASSTQDRGPAGELFF
TRBV7-9	TRBJ2-7	NA	TRBD1	TGTGCCAGCAGCTCAAAAGGGACAGGGGTCTCCGAGCAGTACTTC	CASSSKGTGVSEQYF
TRBV19	TRBJ1-1	few	TRBD1	TGTGCCAGTAAGGGACAGGGGGCCACTGAAGCTTTCTTT	CASKGQGATEAFF
TRBV4-2	TRBJ2-3	NA	TRBD2	TGTGCCAGCAGCCCAGGGTCCTTTAGCGGGTTGAAGGGGGATACGCAGTATTTT	CASSPGSFSGLKGDTQYF
TRBV5-1	TRBJ2-3	NA	TRBD2	TGCGCCAGCAGCGCCGGGACTATAAGCACAGATACGCAGTATTTT	CASSAGTISTDTQYF
TRBV2	TRBJ1-1	many	NA	TGTGCCGGGGGCTTGACAGTGAACACTGAAGCTTTCTTT	CAGGLTVNTEAFF
TRBV27	TRBJ1-4	NA	NA	TGTGCCAGCAGTCACGCTGCGGATTTGAGGGAAAAACTGTTTTTT	CASSHAADLREKLFF
TRBV25-1	TRBJ1-2	NA	TRBD1	TGTGCCAGCAGTCTGGACAGGGTAGATGGCTACACCTTC	CASSLDRVDGYTF
TRBV10-3	TRBJ1-2	NA	TRBD1	TGTGCCATCAGTGTCCAGGACAGGGGAAACTATGGCTACACCTTC	CAISVQDRGNYGYTF
TRBV11-2	TRBJ2-1	NA	TRBD2	TGTGCCAGCAGCTTACTAGCGGCCTCCTACAATGAGCAGTTCTTC	CASSLLAASYNEQFF
TRBV28	TRBJ1-1	NA	NA	TGTGCCAGCAGAGGCGGGACGGGGCGATTGACTGAAGCTTTCTTT	CASRGGTGRLTEAFF
TRBV7-3	TRBJ2-3	NA	NA	TGTGCCAGCAGCCACGGGCGATCGGGGTACACAGATACGCAGTATTTT	CASSHGRSGYTDTQYF
TRBV21-1	TRBJ1-1	NA	NA	TGTGCCAGCTCGGGACAGGATAACACTGAAGCTTTCTTT	CASSGQDNTEAFF
TRBV7-9	TRBJ1-1	NA	TRBD1	TGTGCCAGCAGCTTAGGATGGGCAGGGGGCGCGACTGAAGCTTTCTTT	CASSLGWAGGATEAFF
TRBV30	TRBJ1-5	once	TRBD1	TGTGCCTGGTCCGGGACAGGGAACAATCAGCCCCAGCATTTT	CAWSGTGNNQPQHF
TRBV2	TRBJ1-2	NA	NA	TGTGCCAGCAGACAGGGCCCTTCTAACTATGGCTACACCTTC	CASRQGPSNYGYTF
TRBV6-5	TRBJ2-5	NA	NA	TGTGCCAGCAGAAGACAGATTCAAGAGACCCAGTACTTC	CASRRQIQETQYF